This TCR beta chain was recorded in a study of PD-L1 blockade in urothelial cancer (dated by TCRdb to about 2017). Describing the broader study: All patients started therapy around 2014 and received atezolizumab 1,200 mg intravenously every 3 weeks. Pretreatment tumor samples and matched peripheral blood, collected serially before and after atezolizumab treatment, underwent TCR sequencing. Eight to ten patients achieved durable clinical benefit and fewer than 25 did not. About 85% of the roughly 29 patients were identified as males with urothelial cancer of bladder origin, and a prior smoking history was reported by 18 of 29 patients. An exploratory multi-omic analysis was conducted of the somatic, immune and clinical correlates of response to PD-L1 blockade with atezolizumab in urothelial cancer. Progression-free survival longer than 6 months counted as durable clinical benefit, and TCR features were additionally tested against both progression-free and overall survival. In the same patients, whole exome sequencing and RNA sequencing of pretreatment tumors were performed in addition to TCR sequencing. Blood samples were analyzed at two time points: 3 weeks after treatment start (second dose) and 6 weeks after treatment start. Blood samples gave median yields of around 150,000 T cells and 83,000 or so unique TCRs, along with a median clonality of 0.080. An ECOG performance status of 0 or 1 was recorded for the patients, and 0 to 3 prior chemotherapy regimens had been received by the patients. Twenty-nine patients had pretreatment blood TCR-seq, about 25 had at least one posttreatment blood collection, and about 25 had tumor TCR-seq.

Each PCR received spiked-in synthetic TCR analog templates so that absolute template abundance could be estimated from read counts. Using the immunoSEQ assay, TCRbeta CDR3 regions were amplified from genomic DNA with bias-controlled V and J gene primers. Rearranged TCRbeta segments were sequenced at approximately 20X coverage. Under the source paper's analysis protocol: Clustering was used to correct sequencing errors, and CDR3s were annotated against IMGT so that V, D and J genes could be assigned. Downstream analyses used only productive TCRbeta rearrangements, leaving out any out-of-frame or stop-codon sequences. Clonality was computed as one minus Shannon entropy normalized by the log of the number of unique productive sequences. Fisher's exact test with Benjamini-Hochberg correction, at a threshold of adjusted p below 0.01, was used to find clones that differed between time points or between blood and tumor. TCRdb obtained this table from immuneACCESS and retained in-frame rearrangements with V and J assigned. These tables miss some clones; where compared with another copy, unresolved V genes account for less than half of the shortfall, and the remainder is unexplained. Clonal size and the V and J genes are those of that table, whereas D and trimming came from the DNA. The sample table shows some 67,000 clones, and less than 90% are seen once. 3% to 4% of the sample goes to the ten largest clones.

About this clone: Its antigen remains unidentified. No base quality values were provided; no much bigger clone lies one nucleotide off.

A cohort of more than 25 patients with locally advanced or metastatic urothelial carcinoma, treated at Memorial Sloan Kettering on a trial protocol, was included. Peripheral blood mononuclear cells were collected from each patient pretreatment and during treatment, giving between 1 and 8 total time points per patient. The Qiagen DNeasy Blood extraction kit was used to purify genomic DNA from total PBMCs and tumor samples. Collected pretreatment and during treatment, PBMCs were isolated and stored as previously described. V ends up 2 bases short and J 7 bases short, with an unmatched junction base count of 10. The CDR1 and CDR2 encoded by the germline V gene are MNHEY and SVGAGI. There are 16 amino acids in the CDR3, from cysteine to phenylalanine inclusive. The DNA shown is the 48-base CDR3, in frame from base 1. What the study reported, not specific to this receptor: Improved progression-free and overall survival was found to be associated with pretreatment peripheral blood TCR clonality below the median. Small sample size (n ≈ 28) and many exploratory analyses mean the results are intended to be hypothesis-generating. Greater expansion of tumor-associated TCR clones in peripheral blood 3 weeks after the start of treatment was observed in patients with durable benefit (n of about 20, p = 0.022).

Sequencing used PBMCs, obtained around atezolizumab (anti-PD-L1) treatment. The sequence links TRBV6-5 to TRBJ2-7, with TRBD1 identical over 11 junction bases. The origin of this receptor is a man aged 55 to 70 with urothelial cancer. The CDR3 is CASSYAGTGGFGEQYF. The DNA sequence follows: TGTGCCAGCAGTTACGCCGGGACAGGGGGATTTGGGGAGCAGTACTTC.